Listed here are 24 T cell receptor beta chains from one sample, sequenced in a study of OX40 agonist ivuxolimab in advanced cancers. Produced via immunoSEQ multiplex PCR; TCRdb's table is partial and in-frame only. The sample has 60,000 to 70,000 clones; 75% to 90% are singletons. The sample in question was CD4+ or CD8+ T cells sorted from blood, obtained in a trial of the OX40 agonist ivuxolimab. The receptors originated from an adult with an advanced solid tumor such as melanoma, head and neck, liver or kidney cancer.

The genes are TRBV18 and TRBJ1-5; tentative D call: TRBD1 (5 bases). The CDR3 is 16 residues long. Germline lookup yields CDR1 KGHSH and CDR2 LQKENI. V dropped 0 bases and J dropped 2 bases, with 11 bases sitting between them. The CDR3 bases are TGTGCCAGCTCACCACCACTCTCCAGGGGCAATCAGCCCCAGCATTTT. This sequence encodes CASSPPLSRGNQPQHF. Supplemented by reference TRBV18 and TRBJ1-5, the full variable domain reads NAGVMQNPRHLVRRRGQEARLRCSPMKGHSHVYWYRQLPEEGLKFMVYLQKENIIDESGMPKERFSAEFPKEGPSILRIQQVVRGDSAAYFCASSPPLSRGNQPQHFGDGTRLSIL.

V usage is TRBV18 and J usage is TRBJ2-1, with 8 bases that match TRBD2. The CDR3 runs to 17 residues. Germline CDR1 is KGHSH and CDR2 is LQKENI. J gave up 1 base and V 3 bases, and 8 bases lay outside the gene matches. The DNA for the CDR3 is TGTGCCAGCTCACCGACACTAGCGGTGGGTTCCTACAATGAGCAGTTCTTC. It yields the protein CASSPTLAVGSYNEQFF.

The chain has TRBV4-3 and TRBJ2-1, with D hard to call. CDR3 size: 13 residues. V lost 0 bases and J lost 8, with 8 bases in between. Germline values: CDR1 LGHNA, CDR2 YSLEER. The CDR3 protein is CASSQDSIHEQFF. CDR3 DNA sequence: TGCGCCAGCAGCCAAGATTCGATTCATGAGCAGTTCTTC.

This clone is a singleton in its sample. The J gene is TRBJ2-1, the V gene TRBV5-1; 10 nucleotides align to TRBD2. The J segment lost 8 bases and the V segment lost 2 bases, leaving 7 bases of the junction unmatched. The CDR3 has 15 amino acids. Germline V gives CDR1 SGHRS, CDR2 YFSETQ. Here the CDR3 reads CASSFTSGTGHEQFF. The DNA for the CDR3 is TGCGCCAGCAGCTTTACTAGCGGGACGGGGCATGAGCAGTTCTTC.

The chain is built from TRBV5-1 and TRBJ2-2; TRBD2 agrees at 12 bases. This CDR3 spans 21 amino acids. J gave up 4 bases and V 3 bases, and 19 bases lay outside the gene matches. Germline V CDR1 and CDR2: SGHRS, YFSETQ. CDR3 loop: CASSSPYRTSGTSRITGELFF. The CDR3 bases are TGCGCCAGCAGCTCCCCCTACCGGACTAGCGGGACTTCGAGGATCACCGGGGAGCTGTTTTTT. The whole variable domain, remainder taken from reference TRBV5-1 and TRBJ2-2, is KAGVTQTPRYLIKTRGQQVTLSCSPISGHRSVSWYQQTPGQGLQFLFEYFSETQRNKGNFPGRFSGRQFSNSRSEMNVSTLELGDSALYLCASSSPYRTSGTSRITGELFFGEGSRLTVL.

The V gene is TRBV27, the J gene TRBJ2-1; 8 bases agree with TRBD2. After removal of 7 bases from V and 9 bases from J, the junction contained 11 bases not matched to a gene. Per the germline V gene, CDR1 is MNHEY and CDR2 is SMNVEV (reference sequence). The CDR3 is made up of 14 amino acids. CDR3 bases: TGTGCCAGCAACAGAGATAGCGGGAACAGTGAGCAGTTCTTC. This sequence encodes CASNRDSGNSEQFF.

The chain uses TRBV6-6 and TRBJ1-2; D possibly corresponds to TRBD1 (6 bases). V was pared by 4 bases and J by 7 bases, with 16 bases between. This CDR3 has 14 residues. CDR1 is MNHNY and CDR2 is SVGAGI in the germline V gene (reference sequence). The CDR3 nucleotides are TGTGCCAGCAGTTTTTTGACCGGGACATCTGGCTACACCTTC. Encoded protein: CASSFLTGTSGYTF.

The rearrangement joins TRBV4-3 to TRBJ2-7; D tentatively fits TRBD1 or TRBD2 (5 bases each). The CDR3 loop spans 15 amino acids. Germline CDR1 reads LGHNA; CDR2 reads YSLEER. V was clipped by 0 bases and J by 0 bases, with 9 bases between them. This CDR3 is CASSQDGAGSYEQYF. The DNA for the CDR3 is TGCGCCAGCAGCCAAGATGGGGCGGGCTCCTACGAGCAGTACTTC.

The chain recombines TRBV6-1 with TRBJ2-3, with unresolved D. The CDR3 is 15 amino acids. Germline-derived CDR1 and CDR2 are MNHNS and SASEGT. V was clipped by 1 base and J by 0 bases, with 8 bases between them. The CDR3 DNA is TGTGCCAGCAGTGAAGGGACGGTGAGCACAGATACGCAGTATTTT. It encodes CASSEGTVSTDTQYF.

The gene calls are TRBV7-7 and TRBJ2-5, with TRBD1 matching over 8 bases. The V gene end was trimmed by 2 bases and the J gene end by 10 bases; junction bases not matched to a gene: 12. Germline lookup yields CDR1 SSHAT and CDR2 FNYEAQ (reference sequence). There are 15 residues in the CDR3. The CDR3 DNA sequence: TGTGCCAGCAGCTTATCCCTCGACAGGGGTGGGAACCAGTACTTC. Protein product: CASSLSLDRGGNQYF.

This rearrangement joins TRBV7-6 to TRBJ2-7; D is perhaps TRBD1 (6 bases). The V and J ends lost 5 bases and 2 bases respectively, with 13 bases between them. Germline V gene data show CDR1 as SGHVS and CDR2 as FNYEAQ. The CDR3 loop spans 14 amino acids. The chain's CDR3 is CASSPKTGPYEQYF. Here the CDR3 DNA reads TGTGCCAGCAGCCCTAAGACAGGCCCCTACGAGCAGTACTTC.

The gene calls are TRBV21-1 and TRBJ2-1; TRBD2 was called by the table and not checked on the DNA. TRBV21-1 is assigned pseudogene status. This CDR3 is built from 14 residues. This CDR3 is CASSGSFAYNEQFF. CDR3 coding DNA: TGTGCCAGCAGCGGGAGTTTCGCCTACAATGAGCAGTTCTTC.

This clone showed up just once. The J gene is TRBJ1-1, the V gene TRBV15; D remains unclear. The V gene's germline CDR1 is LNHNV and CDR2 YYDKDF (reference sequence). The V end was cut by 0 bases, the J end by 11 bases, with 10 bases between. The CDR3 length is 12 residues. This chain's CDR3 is CATSRDGIAAFF. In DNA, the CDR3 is TGTGCCACCAGCAGAGACGGAATCGCGGCTTTCTTT.

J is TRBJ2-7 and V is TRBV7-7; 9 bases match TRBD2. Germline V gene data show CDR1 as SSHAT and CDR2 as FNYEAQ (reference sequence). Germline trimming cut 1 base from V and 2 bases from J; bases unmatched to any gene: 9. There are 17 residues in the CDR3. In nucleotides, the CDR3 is TGTGCCAGCAGCTTAGTTTCTAGCGGGGACCTCCCCTACGAGCAGTACTTC. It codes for CASSLVSSGDLPYEQYF.

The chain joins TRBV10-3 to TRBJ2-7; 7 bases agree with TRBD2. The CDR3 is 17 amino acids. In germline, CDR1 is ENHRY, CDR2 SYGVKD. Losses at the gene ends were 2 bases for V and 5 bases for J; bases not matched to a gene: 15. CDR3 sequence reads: CAISEPIAGGTSHEQYF. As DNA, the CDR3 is TGTGCCATCAGTGAGCCGATAGCGGGTGGGACGTCCCACGAGCAGTACTTC.

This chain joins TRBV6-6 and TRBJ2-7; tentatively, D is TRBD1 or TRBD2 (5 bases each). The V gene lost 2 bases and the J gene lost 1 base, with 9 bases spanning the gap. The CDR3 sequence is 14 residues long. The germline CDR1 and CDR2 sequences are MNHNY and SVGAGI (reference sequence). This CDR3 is CASSYEGKSYEQYF. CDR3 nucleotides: TGTGCCAGCAGTTACGAGGGGAAATCCTACGAGCAGTACTTC.

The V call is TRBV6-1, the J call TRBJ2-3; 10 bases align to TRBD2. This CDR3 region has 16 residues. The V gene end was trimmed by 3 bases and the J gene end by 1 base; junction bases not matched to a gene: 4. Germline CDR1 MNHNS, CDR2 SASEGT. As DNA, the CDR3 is TGTGCCAGCAGTGAGGGTCTAGCGGGAGGCACAGATACGCAGTATTTT. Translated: CASSEGLAGGTDTQYF.

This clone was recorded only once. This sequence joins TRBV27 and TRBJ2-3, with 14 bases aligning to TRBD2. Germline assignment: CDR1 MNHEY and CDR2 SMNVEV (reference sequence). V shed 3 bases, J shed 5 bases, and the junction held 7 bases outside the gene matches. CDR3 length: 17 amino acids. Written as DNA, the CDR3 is TGTGCCAGCAGTTTCCGCCGTGGGACTAGCGGGAGAGATACGCAGTATTTT. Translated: CASSFRRGTSGRDTQYF.

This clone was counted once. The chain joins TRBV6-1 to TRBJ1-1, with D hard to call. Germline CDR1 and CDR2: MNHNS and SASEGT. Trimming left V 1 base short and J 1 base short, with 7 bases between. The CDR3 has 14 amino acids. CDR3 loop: CASSEVQQNTEAFF. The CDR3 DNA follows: TGTGCCAGCAGTGAAGTACAGCAGAACACTGAAGCTTTCTTT.

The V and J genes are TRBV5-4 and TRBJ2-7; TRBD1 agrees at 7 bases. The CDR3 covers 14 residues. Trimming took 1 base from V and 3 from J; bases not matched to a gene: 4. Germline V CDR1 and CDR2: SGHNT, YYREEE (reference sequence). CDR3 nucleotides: TGTGCCAGCAGCTTGTCGGCAGGGGGCTACGAGCAGTACTTC. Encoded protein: CASSLSAGGYEQYF.

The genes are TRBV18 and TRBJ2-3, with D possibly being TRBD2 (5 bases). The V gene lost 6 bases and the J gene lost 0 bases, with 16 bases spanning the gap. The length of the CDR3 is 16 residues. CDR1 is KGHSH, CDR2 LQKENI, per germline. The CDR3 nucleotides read TGTGCCAGCTCCCTCCAGAGGAGGCTAAGCACAGATACGCAGTATTTT. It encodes CASSLQRRLSTDTQYF. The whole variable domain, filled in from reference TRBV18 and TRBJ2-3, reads NAGVMQNPRHLVRRRGQEARLRCSPMKGHSHVYWYRQLPEEGLKFMVYLQKENIIDESGMPKERFSAEFPKEGPSILRIQQVVRGDSAAYFCASSLQRRLSTDTQYFGPGTRLTVL.

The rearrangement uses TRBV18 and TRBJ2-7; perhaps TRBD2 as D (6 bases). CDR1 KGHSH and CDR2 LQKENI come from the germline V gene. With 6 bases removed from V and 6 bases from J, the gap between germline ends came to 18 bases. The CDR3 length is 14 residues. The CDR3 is CASSTSDDSGEQYF. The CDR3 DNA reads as TGTGCCAGCTCTACCTCCGATGATAGCGGCGAGCAGTACTTC.

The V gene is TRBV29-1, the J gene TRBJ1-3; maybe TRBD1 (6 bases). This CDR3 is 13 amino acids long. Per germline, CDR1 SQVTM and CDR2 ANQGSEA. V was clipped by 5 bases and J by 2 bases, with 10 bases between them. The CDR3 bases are TGCAGCGTTCGTACAGGGACTGGAAACACCATATATTTT. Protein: CSVRTGTGNTIYF.

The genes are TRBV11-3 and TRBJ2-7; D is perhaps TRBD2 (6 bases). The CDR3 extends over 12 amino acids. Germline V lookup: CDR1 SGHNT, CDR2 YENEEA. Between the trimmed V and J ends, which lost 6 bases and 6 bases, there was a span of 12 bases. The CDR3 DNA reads TGTGCCAGCAGTTTCGGGAGAGGCGAGCAGTACTTC. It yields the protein CASSFGRGEQYF.